This passage covers 32 T cell receptor beta chains from one sample sequenced in a study. TCRdb recomputed calls from the RT-PCR reads with MiXCR, one row per CDR3 protein. The sample has about 680,000 distinct CDR3 sequences; 14% are singletons. Sequenced: memory CD4+ T cells from blood. The receptors shown here come from a female donor in good health, serving as a healthy control.

The V and J genes are TRBV7-6 and TRBJ2-1, with TRBD2 identical over 8 bases. V was pared by 4 bases and J by 2 bases, with 4 bases of the junction left unmatched. This CDR3 region has 15 residues. Germline-derived CDR1 and CDR2 are SGHVS and FNYEAQ. CDR3 in DNA: TGTGCCAGCAGCTCCTTAGCGGGACCCTACAATGAGCAGTTCTTC. The encoded protein is CASSSLAGPYNEQFF.

V is TRBV7-9 and J is TRBJ2-1; 7 bases map to TRBD1. Germline loops: CDR1 SEHNR, CDR2 FQNEAQ (reference sequence). The CDR3 consists of 17 residues. J gave up 4 bases and V 7 bases, and 16 bases lay outside the gene matches. The CDR3 coding sequence is TGTGCCAGCACCCCGGGACAGTCCTTAAACCTGTACAATGAGCAGTTCTTC. As protein: CASTPGQSLNLYNEQFF.

The chain joins TRBV12-3 or TRBV12-4 to TRBJ1-2, with D tentatively TRBD1 (6 bases). The CDR3 covers 14 residues. Trimming cost V 5 bases and J 8 bases, with 18 bases left between them. The CDR3 reads CASSPGHQTGGYTF. For the CDR3, the DNA is TGTGCCAGCAGTCCGGGACACCAAACGGGAGGCTACACCTTC.

The chain has TRBV11-2 and TRBJ1-1; D may be TRBD1 (5 bases). CDR1 is SGHAT and CDR2 is FQNNGV in the germline V gene. Trimming took 5 bases from V and 6 from J, leaving 22 bases between them. This CDR3 has 16 residues. DNA of the CDR3: TGTGCCAGCAGCGCCAGGTCCCAAACGGGGGACGCTGAAGCTTTCTTT. It specifies CASSARSQTGDAEAFF.

This clonotype was seen a few times. The chain links TRBV10-3 to TRBJ2-5; D possibly corresponds to TRBD2 (5 bases). The CDR3 runs to 13 residues. CDR1 ENHRY and CDR2 SYGVKD come from the germline V gene. Trimming pared 0 bases from V and 4 bases from J, leaving 6 bases between. CDR3 amino acids: CAISESGRETQYF. Here the CDR3 DNA reads TGTGCCATCAGTGAGTCGGGGAGAGAGACCCAGTACTTC.

The chain uses TRBV27 and TRBJ2-7; 8 nucleotides match TRBD1. Germline V gene lookup returns CDR1 MNHEY and CDR2 SMNVEV (reference sequence). V lost 5 bases and J lost 3; bases outside the gene matches: 9. The CDR3 spans 15 residues. CDR3 in DNA: TGTGCCAGCAGTCACCGCAGGGGGCTCATCTACGAGCAGTACTTC. Amino acids: CASSHRRGLIYEQYF.

This clonotype showed up just a few times. The rearrangement links TRBV12-3 or TRBV12-4 to TRBJ2-1; 8 bases are a match to TRBD1. CDR3 length: 17 amino acids. The J segment lost 5 bases and the V segment lost 8 bases, leaving 17 bases of the junction unmatched. The CDR3 DNA is TGTGCCAGCCGAATTCACCCGGGACAGGAGGACGACAATGAGCAGTTCTTC. It codes for CASRIHPGQEDDNEQFF.

This clonotype was recorded many times. J is TRBJ2-1 and V is TRBV4-3, with 7 bases lining up with TRBD1. The CDR3 is 18 residues long. In germline, CDR1 is LGHNA, CDR2 YSLEER. The V and J ends lost 0 bases and 3 bases, in that order; junction bases with no gene match: 11. This CDR3 is CASSQDTAAYRGYNEQFF. As DNA, the CDR3 is TGCGCCAGCAGCCAAGATACGGCCGCCTACAGGGGCTACAATGAGCAGTTCTTC.

This clonotype appeared many times. The chain is built from TRBV18 and TRBJ1-4; TRBD1 is a possible D gene (5 bases). Per the germline V gene, CDR1 is KGHSH and CDR2 is LQKENI. Trimming cost V 1 base and J 4 bases, with 7 bases left between them. The CDR3 runs 14 residues. DNA for the CDR3: TGTGCCAGCTCACCACAACAGGATAATGAAAAACTGTTTTTT. Amino acids: CASSPQQDNEKLFF.

This clonotype appeared many times. The chain uses TRBV24-1 and TRBJ1-1, with D perhaps TRBD1 (5 bases). The ends were cut back, 7 bases at V and 2 bases at J, with 13 bases in the middle. The CDR3 loop spans 14 amino acids. The germline CDR1 and CDR2 sequences are KGHDR and SFDVKD. The CDR3 is CATRSVGQNTEAFF. CDR3 bases: TGTGCCACCAGATCCGTAGGACAAAACACTGAAGCTTTCTTT.

The sample holds a few counts of this clonotype. The chain employs TRBV6-2 or TRBV6-3 and TRBJ2-1, with D maybe TRBD2 (6 bases). The germline gives CDR1 MNHEY, CDR2 SVGEGT. The ends were cut back, 5 bases at V and 10 bases at J, with 9 bases in the middle. The CDR3 has 11 amino acids. The CDR3 is CASSSLAEQFF. The CDR3 region has the DNA TGTGCCAGCAGTAGCCTAGCGGAGCAGTTCTTC.

This clonotype was seen a few times. The chain combines TRBV6-1 with TRBJ2-3; no clear D. The length of the CDR3 is 13 residues. Looked up from germline, CDR1 is MNHNS and CDR2 is SASEGT. Trimming left V 8 bases short and J 3 bases short, with 12 bases between. The CDR3 DNA sequence: TGTGCCAGCCGCCGGAGCCTGACAGATACGCAGTATTTT. The encoded protein is CASRRSLTDTQYF.

This chain uses TRBV5-1 with TRBJ1-1; the match to TRBD1 covers 10 bases. CDR1 is SGHRS and CDR2 is YFSETQ in the germline V gene. Trimming cost V 4 bases and J 7 bases; bases outside gene matches: 4. CDR3 size: 13 residues. The CDR3: CASSPGQGYEAFF. DNA of the CDR3: TGCGCCAGCAGCCCGGGACAGGGGTATGAAGCTTTCTTT.

This clonotype was found a few times. The chain links TRBV4-1 to TRBJ2-2, with D possibly being TRBD2 (6 bases). Trimming shortened V by 5 bases and J by 5 bases, and 15 bases separated the two germline ends. Per the germline V gene, CDR1 is MGHRA and CDR2 is YSYEKL. The CDR3 totals 15 residues. CDR3 bases: TGCGCCAGCAGCGTCAACCGGGGGTTGACCGGGGAGCTGTTTTTT. Translation: CASSVNRGLTGELFF.

The chain links TRBV20-1 to TRBJ1-5; maybe TRBD1 (5 bases). This CDR3 spans 17 amino acids. The germline gives CDR1 DFQATT, CDR2 SNEGSKA (reference sequence). The V end was cut by 5 bases, the J end by 7 bases, with 27 bases between. CDR3 nucleotides: TGCAGTGCTGACGATTCCCGAAAGAAAGGGGAGGACCAGCCCCAGCATTTT. Residues: CSADDSRKKGEDQPQHF.

This clonotype was seen many times. The chain has TRBV12-3 or TRBV12-4 and TRBJ1-3; D possibly corresponds to TRBD1 (5 bases). V was shortened by 4 bases and J by 3 bases, with 10 bases between the two germline ends. CDR3 length: 14 amino acids. CDR3 in amino acids: CASSYMQGGNTIYF. CDR3 DNA: TGTGCCAGCAGTTACATGCAGGGTGGAAACACCATATATTTT.

V gene TRBV28 combines with J gene TRBJ1-2; possibly TRBD1 for D (6 bases). CDR3 length: 14 amino acids. Germline assignment: CDR1 MDHEN and CDR2 SYDVKM. Trimming stripped 3 bases from V and 8 bases from J, with 16 bases between. The CDR3 sequence: CASSFILQGRGYTF. The CDR3 DNA reads as TGTGCCAGCAGTTTCATCCTACAGGGTAGAGGCTACACCTTC.

About this clonotype itself: With a much larger clone just one base away, this may be a read error. The CDR3 DNA sequence: TGTGCCAGCAGCCCCACGACAGGAGAGGGGTCTGGCTACACCTTC. Protein product: CASSPTTGEGSGYTF. V is TRBV7-2 and J is TRBJ1-2, with D perhaps matching TRBD1 (6 bases). Looked up from germline, CDR1 is SGHTA and CDR2 is FQGNSA. There are 15 residues in the CDR3. Trimming pared 5 bases from V and 7 bases from J, leaving 20 bases between.

This chain links TRBV6-2 or TRBV6-3 with TRBJ1-2, with a tentative D call TRBD1 (6 bases). This CDR3 contains 14 residues. Trimming removed 2 bases from V and 1 base from J, with 8 bases in between. The germline V gene encodes CDR1 MNHEY and CDR2 SVGEGT. The CDR3 sequence: CASSYQGINYGYTF. The CDR3 coding sequence is TGTGCCAGCAGTTACCAGGGGATTAACTATGGCTACACCTTC.

This chain joins TRBV7-2 and TRBJ2-1; TRBD1 matches 7 bases. Germline assignment: CDR1 SGHTA and CDR2 FQGNSA. Unmatched junction bases numbered 9, after V lost 2 bases and J lost 8 bases. The CDR3 is 15 amino acids. DNA of the CDR3: TGTGCCAGCAGCTTAATGGGACAGATCGTCCATGAGCAGTTCTTC. Translation gives CASSLMGQIVHEQFF.

This chain joins TRBV7-8 and TRBJ1-2; D gene uncertain. The germline V gene has CDR1 SGHVS and CDR2 FQNEAQ. This CDR3 has 13 residues. V shed 0 bases and J shed 7 bases, with 9 bases lying between them. In DNA, the CDR3 is TGTGCCAGCAGCTTAGCAGGGTATGGTGGCTACACCTTC. Protein sequence: CASSLAGYGGYTF.

This clonotype was observed at least ten times. This rearrangement joins TRBV10-3 to TRBJ2-6; perhaps D is TRBD1 or TRBD2 (6 bases each). The CDR3 runs to 17 residues. With 5 bases removed from V and 4 bases from J, the gap between germline ends came to 18 bases. In germline, CDR1 is ENHRY, CDR2 SYGVKD. As DNA, the CDR3 is TGTGCCATCAGTCCACTGAGGGGGGCGAGGGGGGCCAACGTCCTGACTTTC. It specifies CAISPLRGARGANVLTF.

There are many counts of this clonotype. The gene calls are TRBV4-1 and TRBJ1-2; possibly TRBD1 for D (6 bases). There are 13 residues in the CDR3. The V end was cut by 4 bases, the J end by 7 bases, with 13 bases between. CDR1 and CDR2 from the germline V gene are MGHRA and YSYEKL. Written as DNA, the CDR3 is TGCGCCAGCAGCCTCATGGGGGCAGGTGGCTACACCTTC. Translating it yields CASSLMGAGGYTF.

The sample holds many counts of this clonotype. The chain combines TRBV5-1 with TRBJ2-2; D is ambiguous. V lost 4 bases and J 3 bases, leaving 7 bases between the germline ends. In germline, CDR1 is SGHRS, CDR2 YFSETQ. This CDR3 contains 13 residues. CDR3 nucleotide sequence: TGCGCCAGCAGCGCGGACCACACCGGGGAGCTGTTTTTT. Its translation: CASSADHTGELFF.

This clonotype was seen a handful of times. The chain links TRBV5-1 to TRBJ2-2, with D possibly matching TRBD2 (5 bases). V was trimmed by 2 bases and J by 0 bases, leaving 11 bases between them. The germline gives CDR1 SGHRS, CDR2 YFSETQ. The CDR3 spans 16 residues. The CDR3 coding sequence is TGCGCCAGCAGCTTCCGGGATCCGACGAACACCGGGGAGCTGTTTTTT. This sequence encodes CASSFRDPTNTGELFF. The whole variable domain, filled in from reference TRBV5-1 and TRBJ2-2, reads KAGVTQTPRYLIKTRGQQVTLSCSPISGHRSVSWYQQTPGQGLQFLFEYFSETQRNKGNFPGRFSGRQFSNSRSEMNVSTLELGDSALYLCASSFRDPTNTGELFFGEGSRLTVL.

The chain couples TRBV12-3 or TRBV12-4 to TRBJ2-1; perhaps TRBD1 as D (5 bases). V was pared by 5 bases and J by 6 bases, with 8 bases between. The CDR3 loop spans 12 amino acids. The CDR3 sequence is CASSRQFNEQFF. The CDR3 DNA is TGTGCCAGCAGTCGACAGTTCAATGAGCAGTTCTTC.

The rearrangement links TRBV7-3 to TRBJ2-7; 9 bases line up with TRBD2. J gave up 3 bases and V 2 bases, and 5 bases lay outside the gene matches. The CDR3 sequence is 15 residues long. The germline gives CDR1 SGHTA, CDR2 FQGTGA. The CDR3 loop reads CASSLSPSGIYEQYF. The DNA for the CDR3 is TGTGCCAGCAGCTTATCCCCTAGCGGGATCTACGAGCAGTACTTC.

This clonotype appeared many times. The rearrangement uses TRBV5-1 and TRBJ2-1; no firm D call. Germline CDR1 is SGHRS and CDR2 is YFSETQ. The CDR3 length is 13 residues. V lost 0 bases and J 5 bases, leaving 6 bases between the germline ends. The CDR3: CASSLAVDNEQFF. In nucleotides, the CDR3 is TGCGCCAGCAGCTTGGCCGTAGACAATGAGCAGTTCTTC.

The chain employs TRBV3-1 and TRBJ2-7, with TRBD2 matching 11 bases. Germline values: CDR1 LGHDT, CDR2 YNNKEL (reference sequence). J lost 7 bases, V lost 4 bases, and 6 bases had no gene match. This CDR3 is 14 amino acids long. The CDR3 coding sequence is TGTGCCAGCAGCCGTCTAGCGGGGGGACAAGAGCAGTACTTC. Its translation is CASSRLAGGQEQYF.

The table lists this clonotype with a count of one. The chain has TRBV30 and TRBJ1-1, with D tentatively TRBD1 (6 bases). Trimming removed 7 bases at V and 4 bases at J, with 13 bases between. The germline gives CDR1 GTSNPN, CDR2 SVGIG (reference sequence). The CDR3 is 12 amino acids. In DNA form, the CDR3 reads TGTGCCTACGAGGAGGGGGGCACTGAAGCTTTCTTT. It is translated as CAYEEGGTEAFF.

V usage is TRBV5-1 and J usage is TRBJ1-1; a possible D gene is TRBD1 (6 bases). The germline V gene encodes CDR1 SGHRS and CDR2 YFSETQ. V was clipped by 3 bases and J by 11 bases, with 20 bases between them. This CDR3 contains 14 residues. The CDR3 nucleotides read TGCGCCAGCAGCTCGGCAGCCGGGGGCGTTGGTGCTTTCTTT. Protein sequence: CASSSAAGGVGAFF.

The chain recombines TRBV18 with TRBJ2-7, with TRBD1 as a possible D gene (6 bases). The germline V gene encodes CDR1 KGHSH and CDR2 LQKENI. The CDR3 loop spans 14 amino acids. V lost 0 bases and J lost 2, with 8 bases in between. DNA of the CDR3: TGTGCCAGCTCACCACCAGGGACACCCTACGAGCAGTACTTC. Its translation is CASSPPGTPYEQYF.